This T cell receptor beta chain is from a study of T cell responses to AZD1222 COVID-19 vaccine. A note on this clone: What it recognizes is unknown.

Sequencing was performed with immunoSEQ multiplex PCR; in TCRdb, only in-frame clones are kept and a portion is missing. Of roughly 200,000 clones listed, roughly 93% are singletons. Whole-study results and caveats: Vaccine-related CD4 TCRs covered spike, predominating at 160-218 and 743-854. Seropositive AZD1222 recipients at baseline numbered only six or seven. Among the donors, most were white British and more were female, and clonal diversity was possibly underestimated.

There are 11 residues in the CDR3. CDR1 and CDR2 (germline): GTSNPN, SVGIG (reference sequence). Deletions cut 6 bases from V and 7 bases from J, with 7 bases between. Sample: peripheral blood, taken 28 days after the second dose of the MenACWY control vaccine. This clonotype was sampled from an adult who received the MenACWY meningococcal vaccine as a control. This sequence joins TRBV30 and TRBJ1-6; weak D call: TRBD1 (5 bases). This CDR3 is CACGGNSPLHF. CDR3 nucleotides: TGTGCCTGCGGGGGGAATTCACCCCTCCACTTT.